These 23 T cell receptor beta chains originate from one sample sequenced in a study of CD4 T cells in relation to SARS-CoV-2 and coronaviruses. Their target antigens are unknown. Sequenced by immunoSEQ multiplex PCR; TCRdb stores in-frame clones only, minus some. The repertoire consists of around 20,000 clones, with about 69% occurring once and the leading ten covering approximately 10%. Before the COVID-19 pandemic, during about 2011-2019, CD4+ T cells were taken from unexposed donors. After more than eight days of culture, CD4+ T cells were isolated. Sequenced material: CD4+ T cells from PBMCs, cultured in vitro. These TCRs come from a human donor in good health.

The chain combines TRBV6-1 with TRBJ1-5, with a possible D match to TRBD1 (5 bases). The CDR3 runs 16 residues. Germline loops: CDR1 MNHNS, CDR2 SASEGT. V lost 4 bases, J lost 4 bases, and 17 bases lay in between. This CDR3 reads CASSGPLGHLNQPQHF. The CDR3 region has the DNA TGTGCCAGCAGTGGCCCTCTAGGACACCTGAATCAGCCCCAGCATTTT.

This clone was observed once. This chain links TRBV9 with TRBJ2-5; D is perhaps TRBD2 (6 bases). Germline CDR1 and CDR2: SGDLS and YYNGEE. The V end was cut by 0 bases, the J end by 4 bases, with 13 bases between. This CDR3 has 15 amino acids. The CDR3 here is CASSVDGRIRETQYF. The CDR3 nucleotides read TGTGCCAGCAGCGTAGATGGGAGGATACGAGAGACCCAGTACTTC.

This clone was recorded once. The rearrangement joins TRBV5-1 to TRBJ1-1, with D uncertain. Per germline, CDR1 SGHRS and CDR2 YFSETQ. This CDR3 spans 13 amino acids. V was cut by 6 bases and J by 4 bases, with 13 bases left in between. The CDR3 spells CASTQWTGTEAFF. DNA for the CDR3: TGCGCCAGCACCCAGTGGACGGGCACTGAAGCTTTCTTT. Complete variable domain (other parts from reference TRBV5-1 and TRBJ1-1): KAGVTQTPRYLIKTRGQQVTLSCSPISGHRSVSWYQQTPGQGLQFLFEYFSETQRNKGNFPGRFSGRQFSNSRSEMNVSTLELGDSALYLCASTQWTGTEAFFGQGTRLTVV.

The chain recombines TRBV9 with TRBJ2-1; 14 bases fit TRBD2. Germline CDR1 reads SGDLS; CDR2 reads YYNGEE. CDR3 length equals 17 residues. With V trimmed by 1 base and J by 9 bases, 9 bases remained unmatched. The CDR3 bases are TGTGCCAGCAGCGTAACACCGGGACTAGCGGGAGATACTGAGCAGTTCTTC. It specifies CASSVTPGLAGDTEQFF.

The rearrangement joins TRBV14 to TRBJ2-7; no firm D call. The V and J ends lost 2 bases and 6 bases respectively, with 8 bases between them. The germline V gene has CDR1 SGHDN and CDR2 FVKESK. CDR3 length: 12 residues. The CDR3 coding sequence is TGTGCCAGCAGCCAATTATCGGGCGAGCAGTACTTC. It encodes CASSQLSGEQYF. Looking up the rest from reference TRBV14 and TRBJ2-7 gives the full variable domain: EAGVTQFPSHSVIEKGQTVTLRCDPISGHDNLYWYRRVMGKEIKFLLHFVKESKQDESGMPNNRFLAERTGGTYSTLKVQPAELEDSGVYFCASSQLSGEQYFGPGTRLTVT.

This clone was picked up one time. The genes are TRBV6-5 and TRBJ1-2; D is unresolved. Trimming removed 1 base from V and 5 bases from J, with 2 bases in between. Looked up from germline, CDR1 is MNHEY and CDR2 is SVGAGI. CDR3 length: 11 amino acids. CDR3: CASSYLYGYTF. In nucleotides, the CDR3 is TGTGCCAGCAGTTACTTATATGGCTACACCTTC.

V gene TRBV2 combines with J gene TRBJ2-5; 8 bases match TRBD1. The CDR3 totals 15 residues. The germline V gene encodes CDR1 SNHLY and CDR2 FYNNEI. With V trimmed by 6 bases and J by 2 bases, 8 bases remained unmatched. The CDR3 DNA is TGTGCCAGCAGACCCTGGACAGGGACTCAAGAGACCCAGTACTTC. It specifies CASRPWTGTQETQYF. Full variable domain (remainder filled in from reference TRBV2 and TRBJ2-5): EPEVTQTPSHQVTQMGQEVILRCVPISNHLYFYWYRQILGQKVEFLVSFYNNEISEKSEIFDDQFSVERPDGSNFTLKIRSTKLEDSAMYFCASRPWTGTQETQYFGPGTRLLVL.

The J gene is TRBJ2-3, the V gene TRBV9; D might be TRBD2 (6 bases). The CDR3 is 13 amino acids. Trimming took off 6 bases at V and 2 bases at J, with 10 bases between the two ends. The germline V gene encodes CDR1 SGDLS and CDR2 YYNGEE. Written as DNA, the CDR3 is TGTGCCAGCACCGGGGGAACCACAGATACGCAGTATTTT. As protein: CASTGGTTDTQYF.

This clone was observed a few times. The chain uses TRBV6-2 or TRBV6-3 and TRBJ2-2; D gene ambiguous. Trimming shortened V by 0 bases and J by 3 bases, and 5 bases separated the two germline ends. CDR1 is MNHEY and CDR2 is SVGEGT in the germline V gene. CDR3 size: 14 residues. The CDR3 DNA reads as TGTGCCAGCAGTTACTCGGCCCACACCGGGGAGCTGTTTTTT. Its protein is CASSYSAHTGELFF.

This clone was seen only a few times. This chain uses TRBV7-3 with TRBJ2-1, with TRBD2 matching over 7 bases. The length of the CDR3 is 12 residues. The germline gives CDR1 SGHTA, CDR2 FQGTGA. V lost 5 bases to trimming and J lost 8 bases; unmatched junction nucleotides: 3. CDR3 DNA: TGTGCCAGCAGCGCTAGCGGAGATGAGCAGTTCTTC. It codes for CASSASGDEQFF. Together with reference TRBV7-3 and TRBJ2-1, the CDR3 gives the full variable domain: GAGVSQTPSNKVTEKGKYVELRCDPISGHTALYWYRQSLGQGPEFLIYFQGTGAADDSGLPNDRFFAVRPEGSVSTLKIQRTERGDSAVYLCASSASGDEQFFGPGTRLTVL.

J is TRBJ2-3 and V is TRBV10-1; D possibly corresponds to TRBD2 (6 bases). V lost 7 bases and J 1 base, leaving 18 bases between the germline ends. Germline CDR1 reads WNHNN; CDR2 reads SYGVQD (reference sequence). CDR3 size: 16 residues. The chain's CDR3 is CASTPMGRRGTDTQYF. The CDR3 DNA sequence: TGCGCCAGCACCCCTATGGGGAGGAGGGGCACAGATACGCAGTATTTT.

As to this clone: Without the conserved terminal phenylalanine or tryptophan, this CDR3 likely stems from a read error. The CDR3 here is CASRRRDRRSYGYTS. In DNA, the CDR3 is TGTGCCAGCAGGAGGCGGGACAGAAGGAGCTATGGCTACACCTCC. The rearrangement links TRBV5-4 to TRBJ1-2; 7 bases line up with TRBD1. Looked up from germline, CDR1 is SGHNT and CDR2 is YYREEE (reference sequence). With 5 bases clipped from V and 4 bases from J, the junction kept 11 bases outside the gene matches. The CDR3 spans 15 residues.

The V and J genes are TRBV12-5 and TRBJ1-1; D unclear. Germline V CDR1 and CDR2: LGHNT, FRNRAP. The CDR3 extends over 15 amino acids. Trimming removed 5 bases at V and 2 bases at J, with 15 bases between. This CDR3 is CASGPPVGFNTEAFF. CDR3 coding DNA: TGTGCTAGTGGTCCCCCGGTGGGCTTTAACACTGAAGCTTTCTTT.

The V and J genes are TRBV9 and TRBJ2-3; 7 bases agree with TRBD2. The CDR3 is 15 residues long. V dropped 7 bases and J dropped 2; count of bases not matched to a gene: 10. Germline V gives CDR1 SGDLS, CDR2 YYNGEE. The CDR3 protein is CASGEPAGLTDTQYF. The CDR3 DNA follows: TGTGCCAGCGGAGAACCAGCGGGGCTCACAGATACGCAGTATTTT.

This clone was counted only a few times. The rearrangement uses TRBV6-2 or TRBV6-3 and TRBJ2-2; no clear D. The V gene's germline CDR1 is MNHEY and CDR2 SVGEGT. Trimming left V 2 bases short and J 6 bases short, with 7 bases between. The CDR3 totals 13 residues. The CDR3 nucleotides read TGTGCCAGCAGTTACACGGGCCCCGGGGAGCTGTTTTTT. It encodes CASSYTGPGELFF.

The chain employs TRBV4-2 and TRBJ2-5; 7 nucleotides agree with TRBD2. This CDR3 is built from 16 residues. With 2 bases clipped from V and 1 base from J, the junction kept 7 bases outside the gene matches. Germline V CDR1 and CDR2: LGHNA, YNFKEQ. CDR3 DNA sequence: TGTGCCAGCAGCCAACCAGGGAGGGCCTCCCAAGAGACCCAGTACTTC. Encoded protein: CASSQPGRASQETQYF.

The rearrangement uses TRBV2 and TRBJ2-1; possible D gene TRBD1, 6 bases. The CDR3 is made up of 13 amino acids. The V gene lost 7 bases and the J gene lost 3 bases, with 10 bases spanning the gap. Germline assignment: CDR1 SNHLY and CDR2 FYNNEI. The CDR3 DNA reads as TGTGCCAGCAACATAGGGGGCTACAATGAGCAGTTCTTC. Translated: CASNIGGYNEQFF.

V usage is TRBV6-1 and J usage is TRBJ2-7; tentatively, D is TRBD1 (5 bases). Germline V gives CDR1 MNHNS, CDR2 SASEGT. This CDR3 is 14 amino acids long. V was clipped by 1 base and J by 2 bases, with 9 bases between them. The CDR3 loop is CASSEETGAYEQYF. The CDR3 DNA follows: TGTGCCAGCAGTGAAGAAACAGGAGCCTACGAGCAGTACTTC.

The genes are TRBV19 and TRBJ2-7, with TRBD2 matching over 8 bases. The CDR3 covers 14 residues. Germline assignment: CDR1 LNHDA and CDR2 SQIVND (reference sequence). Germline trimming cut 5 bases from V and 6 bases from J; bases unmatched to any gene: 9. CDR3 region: CASSPGTRAGEQYF. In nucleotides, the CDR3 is TGTGCCAGTAGTCCCGGGACTAGAGCGGGCGAGCAGTACTTC.

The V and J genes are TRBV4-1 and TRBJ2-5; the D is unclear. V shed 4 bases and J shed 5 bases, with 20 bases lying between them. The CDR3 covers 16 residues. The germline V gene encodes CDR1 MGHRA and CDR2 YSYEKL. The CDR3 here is CASSPLTRSPRETQYF. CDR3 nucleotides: TGCGCCAGCAGCCCCCTGACTCGCTCCCCTAGGGAGACCCAGTACTTC.

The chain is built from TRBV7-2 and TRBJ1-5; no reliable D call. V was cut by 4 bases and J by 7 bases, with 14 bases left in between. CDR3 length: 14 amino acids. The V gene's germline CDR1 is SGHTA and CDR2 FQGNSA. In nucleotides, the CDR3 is TGTGCCAGCAGCTCGGCCCTCGGGGAGCAGCCCCAGCATTTT. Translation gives CASSSALGEQPQHF.

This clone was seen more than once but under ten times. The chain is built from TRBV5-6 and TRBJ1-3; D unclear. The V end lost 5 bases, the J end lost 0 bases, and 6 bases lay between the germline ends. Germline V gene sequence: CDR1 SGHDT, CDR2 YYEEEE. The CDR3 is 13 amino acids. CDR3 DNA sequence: TGTGCCAGCAGTCGTCGCTCTGGAAACACCATATATTTT. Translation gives CASSRRSGNTIYF.

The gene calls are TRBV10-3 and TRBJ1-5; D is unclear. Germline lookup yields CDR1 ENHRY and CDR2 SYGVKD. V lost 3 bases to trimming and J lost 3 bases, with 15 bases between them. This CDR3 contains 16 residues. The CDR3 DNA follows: TGTGCCATCAGTGAAAGGGTCGTGGTCTCCAATCAGCCCCAGCATTTT. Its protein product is CAISERVVVSNQPQHF.